This T cell receptor (beta chain) came from a study of CD8 T cells in ankylosing spondylitis. This clonotype was seen a few times. Antigen: not known. Study-wide findings and caveats: Disease-linked clones bore a CD8+ phenotype, appearing relatively rarely in peripheral blood.

Library preparation for TCR beta used quantitative 5'-RACE with molecular barcodes. TCRdb fed the 5' RACE reads into MiXCR, producing one record per CDR3 protein. The table includes nearly 350,000 distinct CDR3 sequences, roughly 14% detected once. Germline CDR1 is MNHNS and CDR2 is SASEGT. V was pared by 6 bases and J by 5 bases, with 8 bases of the junction left unmatched. CDR3 length: 15 amino acids. This clonotype was sampled from a male donor with ankylosing spondylitis or in good health (not recorded which). The source material was blood, either unsorted or a sorted T cell fraction (not recorded which). The genes are TRBV6-1 and TRBJ2-5, with TRBD1 identical over 11 bases. CDR3 sequence reads: CASSPGTGGYETQYF. CDR3 in DNA: TGTGCCAGCAGCCCAGGGACAGGGGGATATGAGACCCAGTACTTC.